This T cell receptor beta chain was recorded in a study of technical replicates of blood from a handful of donors. Data came from immunoSEQ multiplex PCR; TCRdb stores just in-frame clones and leaves some out. Found here are about 62,000 clones, around 87% of them singletons; the top ten hold roughly 5.6%. CDR3 size: 16 residues. Germline CDR1 and CDR2: SGHRS and YFSETQ. Trimming cost V 0 bases and J 5 bases, with 17 bases left between them. Sequencing was carried out using PBMCs. This chain connects TRBV5-1 to TRBJ2-5, with D perhaps matching TRBD2 (5 bases). The TCR sequence derives from a human donor in good health. Some clones in this sample may be carry-over from other donors' samples. This CDR3 is CASSLGAAGDGETQYF. The CDR3 DNA is TGCGCCAGCAGCTTGGGGGCGGCGGGCGATGGGGAGACCCAGTACTTC.